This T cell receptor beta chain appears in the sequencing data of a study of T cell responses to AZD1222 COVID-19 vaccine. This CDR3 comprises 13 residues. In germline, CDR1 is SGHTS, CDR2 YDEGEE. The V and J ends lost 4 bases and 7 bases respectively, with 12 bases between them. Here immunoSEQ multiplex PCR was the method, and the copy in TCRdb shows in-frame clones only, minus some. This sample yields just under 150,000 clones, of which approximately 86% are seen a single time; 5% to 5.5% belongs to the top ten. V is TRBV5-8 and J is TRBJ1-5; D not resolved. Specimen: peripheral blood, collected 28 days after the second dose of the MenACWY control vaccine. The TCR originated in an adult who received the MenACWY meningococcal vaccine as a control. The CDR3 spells CASSPDLTQPQHF. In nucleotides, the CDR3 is TGTGCCAGCAGCCCGGACCTGACCCAGCCCCAGCATTTT.